This T cell receptor (beta chain) comes out of a study of blood T cell repertoires in COVID-19. Looking at the study overall: The United States, Italy and Spain supplied acute and convalescent COVID-19 samples. The cDNA or gDNA used as material had been derived from T cells, B-cell-depleted T cells, or PBMCs.

This clone has more than one count but fewer than ten. After removal of 3 bases from V and 0 bases from J, the junction contained 7 bases not matched to a gene. The CDR3 loop spans 16 amino acids. Germline V gives CDR1 SNHLY, CDR2 FYNNEI. Assay used: immunoSEQ multiplex PCR; TCRdb lists only in-frame clones, some missing. The sample shows about 98,000 clones, around 80% of them seen only once. Sequenced material: peripheral blood. The chain joins TRBV2 to TRBJ2-5; TRBD1 matches 7 bases. This receptor was taken from a man aged 65 to 79 with acute or convalescent COVID-19. This chain's CDR3 is CASSDPGTEYQETQYF. CDR3 bases: TGTGCCAGCAGTGATCCTGGGACAGAGTACCAAGAGACCCAGTACTTC.